Listed below are T cell receptor beta chains from one sample, sequenced in a study of T cell responses to AZD1222 COVID-19 vaccine. Profiled with immunoSEQ multiplex PCR; TCRdb holds only in-frame clones, not every one. The table lists some 150,000 clones, approximately 93% of them singletons. The source material was peripheral blood, sampled on day 0 of MenACWY control vaccination. The receptors were sampled from an adult in good health. Each CDR3 is given with its conserved first and last residue. D genes are given only for firm matches. Clone size is shown for a subset of rows, as once, few, many or a class of expanded clone.

j_call,clone_size,d_call,v_call,cdr3_nt,cdr3_aa
TRBJ1-4,NA,NA,TRBV15,TGTGCCACCAGCAGAGATCAAGCAACTAATGAAAAACTGTTTTTT,CATSRDQATNEKLFF
TRBJ1-2,once,TRBD1,TRBV7-2,TGTGCCAGCAGCATGGACAGGGAAAGTGGCTACACCTTC,CASSMDRESGYTF
TRBJ1-1,NA,TRBD1,TRBV28,TGTGCCAGCAGTAACGGACAGGTTGGTTTCTTT,CASSNGQVGFF
TRBJ1-2,NA,TRBD1,TRBV6-5,TGTGCCAGCAGAGGACAGGCCCTTGAAGGCTACACCTTC,CASRGQALEGYTF
TRBJ1-2,NA,TRBD1,TRBV9,TGTGCCAGCAGCGTAGCACCGGGACAGGGAGGAGGTGGCTACACCTTC,CASSVAPGQGGGGYTF
TRBJ2-1,NA,NA,TRBV21-1,NA,CASSKALFAGGSGGPSYNEQFF
TRBJ2-2,NA,NA,TRBV5-1,TGCGCCAGCACCACCACAGACGGGATAGGAATGGGCGGGGAGCTGTTTTTT,CASTTTDGIGMGGELFF
TRBJ1-2,few,TRBD1,TRBV10-3,TGTGCCACCGGGGGACCGGGGGACAGTTCTAACTATGGCTACACCTTC,CATGGPGDSSNYGYTF
TRBJ2-1,NA,TRBD2,TRBV4-1,TGCGCCAGCAGCCAATCACTAGCGACATCCTACAATGAGCAGTTCTTC,CASSQSLATSYNEQFF
TRBJ1-1,NA,TRBD1,TRBV6-5,TGTGCCAGTTGGACAGGGGCTTATATGAACACTGAAGCTTTCTTT,CASWTGAYMNTEAFF
TRBJ2-1,NA,NA,TRBV7-2,TGTGCCAGCAGCTTATTGTCCAGGTATGAGCAGTTCTTC,CASSLLSRYEQFF